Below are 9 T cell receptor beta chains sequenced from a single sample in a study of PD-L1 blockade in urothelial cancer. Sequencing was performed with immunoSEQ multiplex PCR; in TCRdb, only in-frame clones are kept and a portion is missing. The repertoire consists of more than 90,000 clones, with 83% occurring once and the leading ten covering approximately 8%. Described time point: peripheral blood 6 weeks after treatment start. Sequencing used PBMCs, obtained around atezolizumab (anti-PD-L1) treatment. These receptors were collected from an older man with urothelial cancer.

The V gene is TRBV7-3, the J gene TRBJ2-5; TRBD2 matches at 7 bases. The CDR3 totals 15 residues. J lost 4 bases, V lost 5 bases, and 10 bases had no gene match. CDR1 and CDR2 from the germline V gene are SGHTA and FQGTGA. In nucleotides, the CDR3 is TGTGCCAGCAGCCCTTCCGGGACTACGGGAGAGACCCAGTACTTC. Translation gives CASSPSGTTGETQYF.

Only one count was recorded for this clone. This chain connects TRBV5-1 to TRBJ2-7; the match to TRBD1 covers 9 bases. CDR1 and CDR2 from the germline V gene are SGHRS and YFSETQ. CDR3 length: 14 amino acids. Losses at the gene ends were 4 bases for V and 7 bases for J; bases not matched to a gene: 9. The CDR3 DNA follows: TGCGCCAGCAGCACACAACAGGGGGCGGGGGAGCAGTACTTC. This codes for CASSTQQGAGEQYF.

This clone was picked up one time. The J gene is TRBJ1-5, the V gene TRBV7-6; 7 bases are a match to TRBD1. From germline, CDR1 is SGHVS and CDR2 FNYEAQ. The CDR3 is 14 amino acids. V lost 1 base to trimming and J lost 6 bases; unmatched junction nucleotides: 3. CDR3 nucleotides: TGTGCCAGCAGCTTAGGCCAGGGGGGTCAGCCCCAGCATTTT. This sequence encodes CASSLGQGGQPQHF.

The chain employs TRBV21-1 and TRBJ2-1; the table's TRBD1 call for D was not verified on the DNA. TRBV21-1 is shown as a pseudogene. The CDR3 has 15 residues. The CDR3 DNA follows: TGTGCCAGCAGCAAAGATAACAGGGTCAACGGTGAGCAGTTCTTC. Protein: CASSKDNRVNGEQFF.

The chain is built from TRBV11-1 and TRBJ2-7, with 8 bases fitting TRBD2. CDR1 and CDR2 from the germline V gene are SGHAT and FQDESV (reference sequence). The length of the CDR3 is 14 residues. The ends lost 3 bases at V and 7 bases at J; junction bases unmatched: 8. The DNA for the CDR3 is TGTGCCAGCAGCTTCGGGACTAGATATGGAGAGCAGTACTTC. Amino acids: CASSFGTRYGEQYF.

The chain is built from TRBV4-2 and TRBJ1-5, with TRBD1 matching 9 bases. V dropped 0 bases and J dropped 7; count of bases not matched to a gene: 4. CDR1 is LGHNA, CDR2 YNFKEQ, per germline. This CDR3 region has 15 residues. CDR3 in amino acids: CASSQELGQGQPQHF. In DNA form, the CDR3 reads TGTGCCAGCAGCCAAGAGCTCGGACAGGGGCAGCCCCAGCATTTT.

CDR3 loop: CASSPHVNTEAFF. The CDR3 DNA sequence: TGTGCCAGCAGCCCACACGTAAACACTGAAGCTTTCTTT. V is TRBV7-3 and J is TRBJ1-1; D unresolved. Germline CDR1 is SGHTA and CDR2 is FQGTGA. Trimming took off 5 bases at V and 2 bases at J, with 9 bases between the two ends. The CDR3 has 13 residues.

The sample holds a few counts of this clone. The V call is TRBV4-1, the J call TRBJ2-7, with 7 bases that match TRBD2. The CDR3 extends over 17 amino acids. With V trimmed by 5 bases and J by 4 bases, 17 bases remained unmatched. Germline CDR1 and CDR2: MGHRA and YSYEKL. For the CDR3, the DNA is TGCGCCAGCAGCTTAACCACGGCCGCGGGAGAACGATACGAGCAGTACTTC. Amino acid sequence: CASSLTTAAGERYEQYF.

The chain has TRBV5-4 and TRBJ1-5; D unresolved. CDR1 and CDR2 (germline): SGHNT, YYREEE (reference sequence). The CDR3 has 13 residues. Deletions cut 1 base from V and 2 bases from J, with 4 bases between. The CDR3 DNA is TGTGCCAGCAGCTTGTCGGGCAATCAGCCCCAGCATTTT. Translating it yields CASSLSGNQPQHF.